The clone carrying this T cell receptor (beta chain) has at least ten counts. Germline V lookup: CDR1 MNHEY, CDR2 SVGAGI. The ends lost 6 bases at V and 2 bases at J; junction bases unmatched: 10. This CDR3 contains 15 residues. Unique molecular identifiers were incorporated during preparation of the TCRbeta library. TCRdb redid the calling of the PCR reads with MiXCR, one entry per CDR3 protein. Of some 120,000 distinct CDR3 sequences detected, 10% appear once; the ten largest clones hold 30% to 35%. The record originates from a study of T-cell reconstitution after alpha-beta-depleted transplantation in children.

The sample here was PBMCs, taken before TCRalphabeta/CD19-depleted stem cell transplant. J is TRBJ2-7 and V is TRBV6-5; 7 nucleotides line up with TRBD1. This TCR was sampled from a boy under 10 years old with acute lymphoblastic leukemia, due to receive a stem cell transplant. For the CDR3, the DNA is TGTGCCAGCAGCAAACAGGGGCGACTTACCTACGAGCAGTACTTC. Translated, it gives CASSKQGRLTYEQYF.